Shown below are 6 T cell receptor beta chains from a single sample sequenced in a study of molecular identifiers for immune sequencing clone quantification. MiXCR, run by TCRdb on the PCR reads, gives a single entry per CDR3 protein. The sample records under 600,000 distinct CDR3 sequences, around 21% being singletons. Sequenced sample: naive CD8+ T cells from blood, with Jurkat cell RNA spiked in. Subset meaning: FACS-sorted CD8+CD4-CCR7+CD45RA+ naive T cells. These TCRs come from a human donor in good health. Some libraries in this study had Jurkat cell RNA spiked in.

The chain uses TRBV28 and TRBJ2-7; a weak D match, TRBD1 (6 bases). CDR1 is MDHEN and CDR2 is SYDVKM in the germline V gene. This CDR3 has 18 amino acids. V was pared by 5 bases and J by 1 base, with 24 bases between. CDR3 sequence reads: CASSPPGTRLRRSYEQYF. In DNA, the CDR3 is TGTGCCAGCAGTCCCCCCGGGACAAGATTGCGTAGGTCCTACGAGCAGTACTTC.

This clonotype was picked up many times. The CDR3 region is CASSQDVSGSTDTQYF. CDR3 coding DNA: TGTGCCAGCAGCCAAGACGTTAGCGGGAGCACAGATACGCAGTATTTT. The V and J genes are TRBV4-2 and TRBJ2-3; 7 positions agree with TRBD2. The germline V gene encodes CDR1 LGHNA and CDR2 YNFKEQ. The junction had 3 bases not matched to a gene; V was cut back by 0 bases and J by 0 bases. The CDR3 is 16 amino acids.

This clonotype was seen a handful of times. This chain connects TRBV21-1 to TRBJ2-5; whether TRBD1, the table's D call, matches the DNA was not checked. TRBV21-1 is labeled a pseudogene. This CDR3 is 17 amino acids long. The CDR3 DNA is TGTGCCAGCAGCAAAGGGGGAAGGCGGGGGAACCAAGAGACCCAGTACTTC. The encoded protein is CASSKGGRRGNQETQYF.

The chain has TRBV24-1 and TRBJ2-3; D remains ambiguous. The CDR3 runs to 15 residues. Trimming removed 0 bases at V and 1 base at J, with 7 bases between. CDR1 and CDR2 (germline): KGHDR, SFDVKD. CDR3: CATSDLKGGTDTQYF. In DNA form, the CDR3 reads TGTGCCACCAGTGATTTGAAGGGCGGCACAGATACGCAGTATTTT.

This rearrangement joins TRBV4-1 to TRBJ2-2; 10 nucleotides match TRBD1. The V segment lost 1 base and the J segment 0 bases; nucleotides outside the gene matches: 2. The CDR3 runs 17 residues. Looked up from germline, CDR1 is MGHRA and CDR2 is YSYEKL. This CDR3 reads CASSQAGQGANTGELFF. The CDR3 DNA reads as TGCGCCAGCAGCCAAGCAGGACAGGGGGCGAACACCGGGGAGCTGTTTTTT.

This clonotype was observed many times. This chain joins TRBV6-5 and TRBJ2-2; D perhaps matches TRBD2 (6 bases). Germline loops: CDR1 MNHEY, CDR2 SVGAGI. Trimming cost V 2 bases and J 6 bases, with 10 bases left between them. The CDR3 consists of 14 residues. CDR3 in amino acids: CASSYGGGPGELFF. Here the CDR3 DNA reads TGTGCCAGCAGTTACGGGGGAGGTCCCGGGGAGCTGTTTTTT.